This passage covers 29 T cell receptor beta chains from one sample sequenced in a study of cytomegalovirus exposure and HLA in healthy donors. Vbeta (60) and Jbeta (13) primers were used in the PCR. The table came from immunoSEQ multiplex PCR; TCRdb's copy has only in-frame clones and leaves some out. The table shows approximately 140,000 clones, with roughly 78% occurring only once. The sequencing input was PBMCs. The receptor set was obtained from a man aged 30 to 45 in good health and CMV-seronegative.

The genes are TRBV4-2 and TRBJ2-1, with D possibly being TRBD2 (5 bases). Germline loops: CDR1 LGHNA, CDR2 YNFKEQ. The CDR3 spans 15 residues. The ends were cut back, 1 base at V and 4 bases at J, with 11 bases in the middle. CDR3 nucleotide sequence: TGTGCCAGCAGCCAAGTTCGGGGAGCTTACAATGAGCAGTTCTTC. It yields the protein CASSQVRGAYNEQFF.

V gene TRBV6-1 combines with J gene TRBJ1-5; weak D call: TRBD1 (6 bases). Trimming took off 5 bases at V and 0 bases at J, with 11 bases between the two ends. The germline gives CDR1 MNHNS, CDR2 SASEGT. The CDR3 has 15 amino acids. CDR3 nucleotide sequence: TGTGCCAGCAGTCCGGGGGGCTATAGCAATCAGCCCCAGCATTTT. It translates to CASSPGGYSNQPQHF.

This sequence joins TRBV18 and TRBJ2-6; D not resolved. Germline CDR1 and CDR2: KGHSH and LQKENI. The CDR3 runs 17 residues. Trimming took 0 bases from V and 0 from J, leaving 9 bases between them. CDR3 in amino acids: CASSPPVSASGANVLTF. The CDR3 DNA reads as TGTGCCAGCTCACCACCAGTCAGCGCCTCTGGGGCCAACGTCCTGACTTTC.

The gene calls are TRBV7-3 and TRBJ1-1; a possible D gene is TRBD1 (5 bases). Trimming shortened V by 5 bases and J by 3 bases, and 13 bases separated the two germline ends. The CDR3 runs 14 residues. Germline V lookup: CDR1 SGHTA, CDR2 FQGTGA. The CDR3 DNA follows: TGTGCCAGCAGCCAGAATTCAGGGTACACTGAAGCTTTCTTT. Protein sequence: CASSQNSGYTEAFF. Complete variable domain (other parts from reference TRBV7-3 and TRBJ1-1): GAGVSQTPSNKVTEKGKYVELRCDPISGHTALYWYRQSLGQGPEFLIYFQGTGAADDSGLPNDRFFAVRPEGSVSTLKIQRTERGDSAVYLCASSQNSGYTEAFFGQGTRLTVV.

The chain links TRBV7-9 to TRBJ2-5, with TRBD2 identical over 10 bases. The ends lost 2 bases at V and 3 bases at J; junction bases unmatched: 3. CDR1 and CDR2 (germline): SEHNR, FQNEAQ (reference sequence). The CDR3 totals 15 residues. DNA for the CDR3: TGTGCCAGCAGCTTAACTAGCGGGGATAAAGAGACCCAGTACTTC. Translation: CASSLTSGDKETQYF.

In DNA, the CDR3 is TGTGCCAGCAGCTTTTTGGGGGGGAGAGTCGGCACCGGGGAGCTGTTTTTT. Protein product: CASSFLGGRVGTGELFF. The chain links TRBV28 to TRBJ2-2, with 7 bases aligning to TRBD2. CDR3 size: 17 residues. Germline lookup yields CDR1 MDHEN and CDR2 SYDVKM. After removal of 6 bases from V and 4 bases from J, the junction contained 14 bases not matched to a gene.

The chain couples TRBV6-1 to TRBJ1-5, with a weak D call TRBD1 (5 bases). With 5 bases removed from V and 4 bases from J, the gap between germline ends came to 6 bases. The V gene's germline CDR1 is MNHNS and CDR2 SASEGT. The CDR3 totals 12 residues. CDR3 sequence reads: CASSRQNQPQHF. CDR3 coding DNA: TGTGCCAGCAGTAGACAGAATCAGCCCCAGCATTTT.

The chain couples TRBV5-1 to TRBJ2-3; TRBD2 matches at 11 bases. Germline V lookup: CDR1 SGHRS, CDR2 YFSETQ. V lost 3 bases to trimming and J lost 7 bases; unmatched junction nucleotides: 7. The CDR3 runs to 15 residues. The CDR3 DNA reads as TGCGCCAGCAGCTCATTAGCGGGGGGGCGGCATACGCAGTATTTT. This codes for CASSSLAGGRHTQYF. Using reference TRBV5-1 and TRBJ2-3 for the parts outside the CDR3, the full variable domain is KAGVTQTPRYLIKTRGQQVTLSCSPISGHRSVSWYQQTPGQGLQFLFEYFSETQRNKGNFPGRFSGRQFSNSRSEMNVSTLELGDSALYLCASSSLAGGRHTQYFGPGTRLTVL.

The chain combines TRBV25-1 with TRBJ2-1; the match to TRBD1 covers 11 bases. The V segment lost 4 bases and the J segment 6 bases; nucleotides outside the gene matches: 5. The CDR3 contains 15 residues. Germline assignment: CDR1 MGHDK and CDR2 SYGVNS. CDR3 nucleotides: TGTGCCAGCAGTGCCGGACAGGGGGCGAGCAATGAGCAGTTCTTC. It yields the protein CASSAGQGASNEQFF. Drawing the rest from reference TRBV25-1 and TRBJ2-1, the complete variable domain is EADIYQTPRYLVIGTGKKITLECSQTMGHDKMYWYQQDPGMELHLIHYSYGVNSTEKGDLSSESTVSRIRTEHFPLTLESARPSHTSQYLCASSAGQGASNEQFFGPGTRLTVL.

The chain carries TRBV7-9 and TRBJ2-3; TRBD2 agrees at 8 bases. Germline-derived CDR1 and CDR2 are SEHNR and FQNEAQ (reference sequence). The CDR3 sequence is 15 residues long. With 1 base clipped from V and 3 bases from J, the junction kept 3 bases outside the gene matches. CDR3 sequence reads: CASSLDTSGTDTQYF. The CDR3 DNA follows: TGTGCCAGCAGCTTAGATACTAGCGGTACAGATACGCAGTATTTT.

CDR3: CSVEDRGYPNYGYTF. As DNA, the CDR3 is TGCAGCGTTGAGGACAGGGGCTACCCTAACTATGGCTACACCTTC. The genes are TRBV29-1 and TRBJ1-2; 9 nucleotides match TRBD1. This CDR3 is built from 15 residues. V lost 3 bases and J lost 0; bases outside the gene matches: 5. Per the germline V gene, CDR1 is SQVTM and CDR2 is ANQGSEA.

The chain employs TRBV25-1 and TRBJ1-4, with 8 positions matching TRBD1. The CDR3 is 16 residues long. Germline CDR1 and CDR2: MGHDK and SYGVNS. Unmatched junction bases numbered 7, after V lost 3 bases and J lost 4 bases. The CDR3: CASSEHGQGYNEKLFF. Here the CDR3 DNA reads TGTGCCAGCAGTGAGCACGGACAGGGATATAATGAAAAACTGTTTTTT.

This clone was counted a few times. The CDR3 DNA is TGTGCCAGCAGGAGGACAGGGGGGGCCTATAATTCACCCCTCCACTTT. It encodes CASRRTGGAYNSPLHF. This chain uses TRBV2 with TRBJ1-6, with 10 bases identical to TRBD1. Looked up from germline, CDR1 is SNHLY and CDR2 is FYNNEI. Trimming cost V 6 bases and J 2 bases; bases outside gene matches: 4. The CDR3 runs 16 residues.

V and J are TRBV28 and TRBJ1-5, with D possibly being TRBD1 (5 bases). The CDR3 totals 13 residues. CDR1 MDHEN and CDR2 SYDVKM come from the germline V gene. V lost 5 bases and J 3 bases, leaving 8 bases between the germline ends. The CDR3 sequence is CASSQTVNQPQHF. CDR3 DNA: TGTGCCAGCAGTCAGACAGTCAATCAGCCCCAGCATTTT.

The rearrangement joins TRBV11-3 to TRBJ1-1; TRBD1 is a possible D gene (5 bases). The CDR3 has 12 amino acids. Germline lookup yields CDR1 SGHNT and CDR2 YENEEA. V lost 5 bases to trimming and J lost 10 bases, with 14 bases between them. CDR3 in DNA: TGTGCCAGCAGCGGGAGAGCCGGGGGAGCTTTCTTT. It encodes CASSGRAGGAFF.

This clone was observed once. This sequence joins TRBV6-1 and TRBJ1-2; a possible D gene is TRBD1 (5 bases). Germline CDR1 reads MNHNS; CDR2 reads SASEGT. This CDR3 is built from 14 residues. Trimming stripped 3 bases from V and 5 bases from J, with 13 bases between. The CDR3: CASSDKGMGYGYTF. The CDR3, as DNA: TGTGCCAGCAGTGATAAGGGGATGGGGTATGGCTACACCTTC.

On this clone itself: At the DNA level, this CDR3 is encoded by other sequences in the same sample as well. The V and J genes are TRBV28 and TRBJ2-7; 7 bases map to TRBD1. Germline assignment: CDR1 MDHEN and CDR2 SYDVKM. V dropped 5 bases and J dropped 1; count of bases not matched to a gene: 11. CDR3 length: 16 amino acids. The CDR3 DNA sequence: TGTGCCAGCAGTCACCCTTGGGGGACAGTGTCCTACGAGCAGTACTTC. This translates into CASSHPWGTVSYEQYF.

The genes are TRBV10-3 and TRBJ2-1; D not resolved. CDR3 size: 14 residues. Per the germline V gene, CDR1 is ENHRY and CDR2 is SYGVKD. Trimming left V 6 bases short and J 5 bases short, with 14 bases between. The CDR3 bases are TGTGCCATCAGGCAACATCAGGATGACAATGAGCAGTTCTTC. Its translation is CAIRQHQDDNEQFF.

J is TRBJ1-4 and V is TRBV15; 7 positions agree with TRBD1. V shed 9 bases, J shed 4 bases, and the junction held 5 bases outside the gene matches. Per germline, CDR1 LNHNV and CDR2 YYDKDF (reference sequence). CDR3 length equals 13 residues. The CDR3 loop is CATRQGLNEKLFF. The CDR3 nucleotides read TGTGCCACGCGACAGGGACTTAATGAAAAACTGTTTTTT. The whole variable domain, remainder taken from reference TRBV15 and TRBJ1-4, is DAMVIQNPRYQVTQFGKPVTLSCSQTLNHNVMYWYQQKSSQAPKLLFHYYDKDFNNEADTPDNFQSRRPNTSFCFLDIRSPGLGDTAMYLCATRQGLNEKLFFGSGTQLSVL.

The CDR3, as DNA: TGCGCCAGCAGCTTGTGGACAGACAACACCGGGGAGCTGTTTTTT. As protein: CASSLWTDNTGELFF. The rearrangement joins TRBV5-1 to TRBJ2-2, with D perhaps TRBD1 (6 bases). This CDR3 is built from 15 residues. Trimming pared 1 base from V and 2 bases from J, leaving 9 bases between. CDR1 is SGHRS, CDR2 YFSETQ, per germline.

This rearrangement joins TRBV7-2 to TRBJ2-1, with 8 bases lining up with TRBD2. V shed 1 base, J shed 3 bases, and the junction held 2 bases outside the gene matches. CDR1 SGHTA and CDR2 FQGNSA come from the germline V gene. The CDR3 totals 15 residues. CDR3 in DNA: TGTGCCAGCAGCTTAGGGCGGGAGGACTACAATGAGCAGTTCTTC. It encodes CASSLGREDYNEQFF.

The V call is TRBV29-1, the J call TRBJ2-7; possible D gene TRBD1, 5 bases. The CDR3 is 14 amino acids. Looked up from germline, CDR1 is SQVTM and CDR2 is ANQGSEA. Trimming left V 7 bases short and J 3 bases short, with 19 bases between. The CDR3: CSGSQGTAGYEQYF. DNA for the CDR3: TGCAGCGGTTCCCAGGGTACAGCCGGCTACGAGCAGTACTTC.

V and J are TRBV6-1 and TRBJ2-1; TRBD1 aligns across 9 bases. The germline V gene encodes CDR1 MNHNS and CDR2 SASEGT. With 9 bases clipped from V and 7 bases from J, the junction kept 10 bases outside the gene matches. CDR3 size: 14 residues. CDR3 nucleotide sequence: TGTGCCAGTCGTGGCCGGGACAGGGTAAATGAGCAGTTCTTC. This encodes CASRGRDRVNEQFF.

The chain links TRBV20-1 to TRBJ2-5; D call uncertain. This CDR3 comprises 10 residues. In germline, CDR1 is DFQATT, CDR2 SNEGSKA (reference sequence). V gave up 3 bases and J gave up 5 bases, with 4 bases separating them. The CDR3 nucleotides read TGCAGTGCTAGTCATGAGACCCAGTACTTC. It encodes CSASHETQYF.

In its sample, this clone was seen a few times. CDR3 region: CASSHPRSGNTIYF. CDR3 DNA sequence: TGCGCCAGCAGCCACCCTCGCTCTGGAAACACCATATATTTT. The V and J genes are TRBV4-1 and TRBJ1-3; D is undetermined. CDR3 length: 14 amino acids. Trimming left V 3 bases short and J 0 bases short, with 6 bases between. Germline assignment: CDR1 MGHRA and CDR2 YSYEKL.

The CDR3: CSAKGLSEAFF. The DNA for the CDR3 is TGCAGTGCTAAAGGACTGTCTGAAGCTTTCTTT. The chain uses TRBV20-1 and TRBJ1-1, with unresolved D. V lost 4 bases and J lost 6, with 9 bases in between. The CDR3 totals 11 residues. Germline V gene data show CDR1 as DFQATT and CDR2 as SNEGSKA (reference sequence).

V gene TRBV7-9 combines with J gene TRBJ1-1; D is uncertain. CDR1 is SEHNR and CDR2 is FQNEAQ in the germline V gene (reference sequence). V lost 1 base and J 0 bases, leaving 12 bases between the germline ends. CDR3 length equals 16 residues. CDR3 sequence reads: CASSLDLRLLNTEAFF. The CDR3 DNA follows: TGTGCCAGCAGCTTAGATTTGAGACTCCTGAACACTGAAGCTTTCTTT.

This clone was counted a single time. This rearrangement joins TRBV2 to TRBJ1-5; no clear D gene. With 6 bases removed from V and 5 bases from J, the gap between germline ends came to 8 bases. The germline gives CDR1 SNHLY, CDR2 FYNNEI. The CDR3 loop spans 12 amino acids. The CDR3 DNA sequence: TGTGCCAGCAGCCCCCTTTATCAGCCCCAGCATTTT. Its protein product is CASSPLYQPQHF.

The CDR3 loop is CASSRRQGANEKLFF. As DNA, the CDR3 is TGTGCCAGTAGTAGACGACAGGGGGCTAATGAAAAACTGTTTTTT. The V and J genes are TRBV19 and TRBJ1-4, with TRBD1 identical over 9 bases. The CDR3 loop spans 15 amino acids. Losses at the gene ends were 4 bases for V and 3 bases for J; bases not matched to a gene: 3. The germline gives CDR1 LNHDA, CDR2 SQIVND (reference sequence).